One and the same sample provided the 14 T cell receptor beta chains below, sequenced in a study of ipilimumab plus nivolumab after autologous stem cell transplantation. The repertoire was sequenced with immunoSEQ multiplex PCR; TCRdb's copy has only in-frame clones and lacks some. The repertoire holds 20,000 to 25,000 clones, with 70% to 85% as singletons. Source: PBMCs, taken in a trial of ipilimumab plus nivolumab as post-transplant consolidation. These receptors all stem from a male donor with diffuse large B-cell lymphoma.

The chain combines TRBV30 with TRBJ1-5; possible D gene TRBD1, 6 bases. V was shortened by 4 bases and J by 1 base, with 11 bases between the two germline ends. From germline, CDR1 is GTSNPN and CDR2 SVGIG (reference sequence). This CDR3 comprises 14 residues. This CDR3 is CAWNSGTSNQPQHF. CDR3 nucleotide sequence: TGTGCCTGGAACAGCGGGACAAGCAATCAGCCCCAGCATTTT.

This chain joins TRBV7-2 and TRBJ1-1; no definite D call. The V gene's germline CDR1 is SGHTA and CDR2 FQGNSA. The CDR3 contains 12 residues. V was trimmed by 1 base and J by 10 bases, leaving 10 bases between them. The CDR3: CASSLVFRVAFF. Here the CDR3 DNA reads TGTGCCAGCAGCTTAGTCTTTAGAGTAGCTTTCTTT.

This chain uses TRBV5-4 with TRBJ2-3, with a weak D call TRBD1 (7 bases). The CDR3 extends over 15 amino acids. Germline-derived CDR1 and CDR2 are SGHNT and YYREEE (reference sequence). Trimming removed 2 bases from V and 2 bases from J, with 12 bases in between. CDR3 DNA: TGTGCCAGCAGCTTACCAGGGGGGTACACAGATACGCAGTATTTT. Protein: CASSLPGGYTDTQYF.

The J gene is TRBJ1-1, the V gene TRBV28; D remains unclear. This CDR3 has 12 residues. The ends were cut back, 8 bases at V and 7 bases at J, with 14 bases in the middle. Germline V gives CDR1 MDHEN, CDR2 SYDVKM. The CDR3 nucleotides read TGTGCCAGCTTACATGGGCGGAGTGAAGCTTTCTTT. It is translated as CASLHGRSEAFF.

The V gene is TRBV7-2, the J gene TRBJ2-4, with 9 bases aligning to TRBD1. V shed 5 bases, J shed 8 bases, and the junction held 19 bases outside the gene matches. Germline V gene lookup returns CDR1 SGHTA and CDR2 FQGNSA. The CDR3 sequence is 18 residues long. The CDR3: CASSRKRLDRGISDIQYF. CDR3 in DNA: TGTGCCAGCAGCCGGAAAAGGCTGGACAGGGGAATTTCAGACATTCAGTACTTC.

The J gene is TRBJ1-3, the V gene TRBV18; TRBD1 aligns across 9 bases. The CDR3 is made up of 16 amino acids. Germline V gene lookup returns CDR1 KGHSH and CDR2 LQKENI. Trimming removed 3 bases from V and 2 bases from J; junction bases left unmatched: 5. The CDR3 region is CASSPQTGGPGNTIYF. DNA for the CDR3: TGTGCCAGCTCACCGCAAACAGGGGGCCCTGGAAACACCATATATTTT. The full variable domain, in which reference TRBV18 and TRBJ1-3 provide the parts outside the CDR3, is NAGVMQNPRHLVRRRGQEARLRCSPMKGHSHVYWYRQLPEEGLKFMVYLQKENIIDESGMPKERFSAEFPKEGPSILRIQQVVRGDSAAYFCASSPQTGGPGNTIYFGEGSWLTVV.

The chain joins TRBV5-1 to TRBJ1-1, with D maybe TRBD1 (6 bases). The CDR3 runs 15 residues. Germline V gene sequence: CDR1 SGHRS, CDR2 YFSETQ. The ends were cut back, 1 base at V and 3 bases at J, with 13 bases in the middle. The CDR3 DNA sequence: TGCGCCAGCAGCTTGTCCGGGGGGCCTTACACTGAAGCTTTCTTT. This codes for CASSLSGGPYTEAFF.

The chain recombines TRBV7-8 with TRBJ2-1, with D uncertain. Trimming took off 1 base at V and 0 bases at J, with 13 bases between the two ends. Germline V gene data show CDR1 as SGHVS and CDR2 as FQNEAQ. CDR3 length equals 17 residues. CDR3 protein: CASSLGLGRSSYNEQFF. Written as DNA, the CDR3 is TGTGCCAGCAGCTTAGGATTGGGTCGGAGCTCCTACAATGAGCAGTTCTTC.

This sequence joins TRBV11-2 and TRBJ1-2; 7 bases agree with TRBD1. CDR3 length: 15 amino acids. CDR1 is SGHAT, CDR2 FQNNGV, per germline. J was trimmed by 2 bases and V by 6 bases; bases with no gene match: 9. CDR3 sequence (DNA): TGTGCCAGCAGATCAGGGGGTGGGAGGAACTATGGCTACACCTTC. This gives the protein CASRSGGGRNYGYTF.

The chain has TRBV27 and TRBJ2-1, with unresolved D. From germline, CDR1 is MNHEY and CDR2 SMNVEV (reference sequence). There are 13 residues in the CDR3. V lost 10 bases and J 0 bases, leaving 10 bases between the germline ends. CDR3 residues: CATRFYSYNEQFF. DNA for the CDR3: TGTGCCACTCGGTTTTACTCCTACAATGAGCAGTTCTTC.

This chain links TRBV6-5 with TRBJ2-7, with D possibly TRBD1 on 5 matching bases. This CDR3 contains 15 residues. The V end was cut by 0 bases, the J end by 5 bases, with 14 bases between. Looked up from germline, CDR1 is MNHEY and CDR2 is SVGAGI. CDR3 coding DNA: TGTGCCAGCAGTTACTCGACACCAGGGTGGGACGAGCAGTACTTC. This encodes CASSYSTPGWDEQYF.

The chain recombines TRBV28 with TRBJ1-1; D might be TRBD1 (5 bases). Trimming took 7 bases from V and 0 from J, leaving 6 bases between them. Germline CDR1 reads MDHEN; CDR2 reads SYDVKM. The CDR3 is 12 amino acids. The CDR3 bases are TGTGCCAGCAAAGGGGTGAACACTGAAGCTTTCTTT. It codes for CASKGVNTEAFF.

The rearrangement links TRBV5-1 to TRBJ1-2; a weak D match, TRBD1 (5 bases). The V gene lost 3 bases and the J gene lost 0 bases, with 6 bases spanning the gap. The CDR3 length is 13 residues. Germline V gene data show CDR1 as SGHRS and CDR2 as YFSETQ. In DNA, the CDR3 is TGCGCCAGCAGCTCGGGACCTAACTATGGCTACACCTTC. Translation gives CASSSGPNYGYTF.

This rearrangement joins TRBV28 to TRBJ1-4; the D is unclear. CDR3 length: 14 residues. CDR1 is MDHEN, CDR2 SYDVKM, per germline. V was cut by 2 bases and J by 5 bases, with 9 bases left in between. CDR3 sequence reads: CASSLLGLNEKLFF. The CDR3 DNA reads as TGTGCCAGCAGTTTACTGGGTTTGAATGAAAAACTGTTTTTT.